The rows below give T cell receptor beta chains drawn from one sample of a study of Ad26.COV2.S vaccination and SARS-CoV-2 variants. Measured with immunoSEQ multiplex PCR; TCRdb has only the in-frame clones, and not every one. The sample contains about 250,000 clones, around 87% of which appear only once. Sample: peripheral blood, taken in a trial of Ad26.COV2.S vaccine versus placebo. The receptors originated from a person between 18 and 59 years old who received the Ad26.COV2.S COVID-19 vaccine or a placebo. Each CDR3 is given with its conserved first and last residue.

TRBV6-2/TRBV6-3	CASSYSSRGGVSYEQYF
TRBV7-9	CASSADRGSTEAFF
TRBV7-2	CASSLRMTSGGAFF
TRBV27	CASSLLLAGVGHEQFF
TRBV19	CASDQGNTEAFF
TRBV5-5	CASSYTGLGNEKLFF
TRBV14	CASSLLDRPLTEAFF
TRBV7-9	CASSLDWASNEQFF
TRBV6-2/TRBV6-3	CASSYSSSGGANGELFF
TRBV6-5	CASSYRGNTEAFF
TRBV4-2	CASSQEGGVEQYF
TRBV4-1	CASSQEVAAGMNTEAFF
TRBV27	CASSPGTSYNSPLHF
TRBV7-8	CASSSRLIGSYNSPLHF
TRBV29-1	CSATSPRSYEQYF
TRBV27	CASSFAGGGGQPQHF
TRBV6-2/TRBV6-3	CASSDVDGGGNGYTF
TRBV4-2	CASSQDDEGNEKLFF
TRBV6-1	CASSEAQVPGELFF
TRBV27	CASSLVPEVQATNEKLFF
TRBV9	CASSVAGNEQFF
TRBV7-2	CASSLDGPPGMNTEAFF
TRBV5-4	CASSLGGAPYEQYF
TRBV19	CASSPRALNTEAFF
TRBV7-2	CASSLVGGGGNTGELFF
TRBV6-5	CASSPRGRTYNEQFF
TRBV27	CASSLEDGWNSPLHF
TRBV2	CASIRDRRLILYF
TRBV7-2	CAIRPGTSTTGELFF
TRBV3-1/TRBV3-2	CASSQQQGSSGGPNTGELFF
TRBV27	CASKGQGSYEQYF
TRBV5-1	CASSPLGRQGRGVNTEAFF
TRBV27	CASSDNFRDSVYNEQFF
TRBV5-1	CASSLVAQGGNSPLHF
TRBV15	CATSSLGTANGYTF
TRBV5-6	CASGQWGAALHF
TRBV4-3	CASSQGVGYEQYF
TRBV5-1	CASSPVANNEQFF
TRBV6-6	CASRLGQGFYEQYF
TRBV29-1	CSVERDSKTAFF
TRBV5-1	CASSTGTGVGYTF
TRBV7-9	CASTGDRVYEQYF
TRBV6-5	CASRIDRGHSPLHF
TRBV4-1	CASSQVGLARAETRRSAEAFF
TRBV3-1/TRBV3-2	CASSQGGNTEAFF
TRBV7-8	CASNIGRFIGQDYGYTF
TRBV5-4	CASSTSVGLAAQQFF
TRBV5-1	CASSLSGVRNTEAFF
TRBV18	CASSPARANTEAFF
TRBV29-1	CSVEVGGSTVTKNIQYF